A selection of T cell receptor beta chains follows, all from one sample in a study of early T cells in non-severe SARS-CoV-2 infection. TCRdb re-analysed the 5' RACE reads in MiXCR, keeping a single row per CDR3 protein. Of 100,000 to 150,000 distinct CDR3 sequences in the sample, about 15% were seen once. Sequenced sample: whole blood. These receptor sequences come from an adult who was a healthcare worker with PCR-confirmed SARS-CoV-2 infection or an uninfected control (not recorded which). Each CDR3 is given with its conserved first and last residue. The D gene is left open where the match is weak. Some rows have no size entry. The others give once, few or many, or a class for an expanded clone.

V gene: TRBV6-5
D gene: -
clone size: -
J gene: TRBJ1-1
CDR3 DNA: TGTGCCAGCGTAGCGGACGTCGGATTTTCTGAAGCTTTCTTT
CDR3 protein: CASVADVGFSEAFF

V gene: TRBV19
D gene: -
clone size: many
J gene: TRBJ1-2
CDR3 DNA: TGTGCCAGTAGTACCTGGCAGGGCTACACCTTC
CDR3 protein: CASSTWQGYTF

V gene: TRBV3-1
D gene: -
clone size: few
J gene: TRBJ1-2
CDR3 DNA: TGTGCCAGCAGGAGGCCAGGGCATGGCTACACCTTC
CDR3 protein: CASRRPGHGYTF

V gene: TRBV5-1
D gene: -
clone size: -
J gene: TRBJ2-1
CDR3 DNA: TGCGCCAGCAGCCCTCAAGTGGGCAATGAGCAGTTCTTC
CDR3 protein: CASSPQVGNEQFF

V gene: TRBV18
D gene: -
clone size: -
J gene: TRBJ1-1
CDR3 DNA: TGTGCCAGCCTACAGAACATGAACACTGAAGCTTTCTTT
CDR3 protein: CASLQNMNTEAFF

V gene: TRBV7-6
D gene: -
clone size: many
J gene: TRBJ2-1
CDR3 DNA: TGTGCCAGCAGCCTAGTCGCGGGACAGCAACCGAATGAGCAGTTCTTC
CDR3 protein: CASSLVAGQQPNEQFF

V gene: TRBV29-1
D gene: TRBD2
clone size: few
J gene: TRBJ2-3
CDR3 DNA: TGCAGCGTTGCGGGGGGGAGGGATACGCAGTATTTT
CDR3 protein: CSVAGGRDTQYF

V gene: TRBV3-1
D gene: TRBD2
clone size: few
J gene: TRBJ2-3
CDR3 DNA: TGTGCCAGCAGCCAAGTATACCAAGCGGGGACAGATACGCAGTATTTT
CDR3 protein: CASSQVYQAGTDTQYF

V gene: TRBV7-9
D gene: -
clone size: few
J gene: TRBJ2-2
CDR3 DNA: TGTGCCAGCAGCCAACTACCGCGGGGCACCGGGGAGCTGTTTTTT
CDR3 protein: CASSQLPRGTGELFF

V gene: TRBV20-1
D gene: TRBD1
clone size: few
J gene: TRBJ2-3
CDR3 DNA: TGCAGTGCTACGACAGGGGGACATACGCAGTATTTT
CDR3 protein: CSATTGGHTQYF

V gene: TRBV7-8
D gene: -
clone size: few
J gene: TRBJ1-1
CDR3 DNA: TGTGCCAGCAGCTTAGTGGGGCCGATGAACACTGAAGCTTTCTTT
CDR3 protein: CASSLVGPMNTEAFF

V gene: TRBV10-3
D gene: TRBD2
clone size: few
J gene: TRBJ2-1
CDR3 DNA: TGTGCCATCAGTGATAGGTATTATGGGGGGACTAGCGGGGCATTCCGAATCAATGAGCAGTTCTTC
CDR3 protein: CAISDRYYGGTSGAFRINEQFF

V gene: TRBV12-3/TRBV12-4
D gene: -
clone size: -
J gene: TRBJ2-1
CDR3 DNA: TGTGCCAGCACCCCATGGGGCCGGGGAAACAATGAGCAGTTCTTC
CDR3 protein: CASTPWGRGNNEQFF

V gene: TRBV28
D gene: -
clone size: -
J gene: TRBJ1-6
CDR3 DNA: TGTGCCAGCGGGCCCGACCGGGGCTATAATTCACCCCTCCACTTT
CDR3 protein: CASGPDRGYNSPLHF

V gene: TRBV2
D gene: -
clone size: -
J gene: TRBJ2-7
CDR3 DNA: TGTGCCAGCAAACAAAACGCCTACGAGCAGTACTTC
CDR3 protein: CASKQNAYEQYF

V gene: TRBV7-8
D gene: TRBD1
clone size: -
J gene: TRBJ1-5
CDR3 DNA: TGTGCCAGCAGCGTTGGGACAGGCGAAGGGAGCAATCAGCCCCAGCATTTT
CDR3 protein: CASSVGTGEGSNQPQHF

V gene: TRBV10-1
D gene: -
clone size: few
J gene: TRBJ2-3
CDR3 DNA: TGCGCCAGCAGTCAGGGGATGGGTCTCACAGATACGCAGTATTTT
CDR3 protein: CASSQGMGLTDTQYF

V gene: TRBV10-3
D gene: -
clone size: many
J gene: TRBJ2-2
CDR3 DNA: TGTGCCATCTCCGGGGGCCTTACCGGGGAGCTGTTTTTT
CDR3 protein: CAISGGLTGELFF

V gene: TRBV28
D gene: -
clone size: -
J gene: TRBJ2-1
CDR3 DNA: TGTGCCAGCAGTCCTACTCGGCGGGTCTCCCGGGGCAATGGGCAGTTCTTC
CDR3 protein: CASSPTRRVSRGNGQFF

V gene: TRBV19
D gene: -
clone size: few
J gene: TRBJ2-5
CDR3 DNA: TGTGCCAGTAGCCGGGACGGCACGGGTGGGACCCAGTACTTC
CDR3 protein: CASSRDGTGGTQYF

V gene: TRBV4-1
D gene: -
clone size: few
J gene: TRBJ1-2
CDR3 DNA: TGCGCCAGCAGCCAAGATCGGGCAAGGAGCCTCAAGGGGGGCTACACCTTC
CDR3 protein: CASSQDRARSLKGGYTF

V gene: TRBV30
D gene: -
clone size: few
J gene: TRBJ1-5
CDR3 DNA: TGTGCCTGGAGTGCTTCCCATAGCAATCAGCCCCAGCATTTT
CDR3 protein: CAWSASHSNQPQHF

V gene: TRBV30
D gene: TRBD2
clone size: few
J gene: TRBJ2-2
CDR3 DNA: TGTGCCTGGAGTTGCCCGGGACTAGCGGGGGGAACGAACACCGGGGAGCTGTTTTTT
CDR3 protein: CAWSCPGLAGGTNTGELFF

V gene: TRBV12-3/TRBV12-4
D gene: TRBD1
clone size: -
J gene: TRBJ1-2
CDR3 DNA: TGTGCCAGCAGTTTTTCCGGGACAGTTAACTATGGCTACACCTTC
CDR3 protein: CASSFSGTVNYGYTF

V gene: TRBV7-2
D gene: -
clone size: -
J gene: TRBJ1-5
CDR3 DNA: TGTGCCAGCAGCTTAGTGGGAGCGGGGGGGAGCAATCAGCCCCAGCATTTT
CDR3 protein: CASSLVGAGGSNQPQHF

V gene: TRBV30
D gene: -
clone size: -
J gene: TRBJ1-1
CDR3 DNA: TGTGCCTGGAGACTCGACACCTTTACGGGGGCTTTCTTT
CDR3 protein: CAWRLDTFTGAFF

V gene: TRBV5-1
D gene: TRBD1
clone size: many
J gene: TRBJ2-5
CDR3 DNA: TGCGCCAGCAGCTGGGGACAGGATCAAGAGACCCAGTACTTC
CDR3 protein: CASSWGQDQETQYF

V gene: TRBV7-2
D gene: -
clone size: once
J gene: TRBJ2-5
CDR3 DNA: TGTGCCAGCAGCCCTATTGAGGGCGGGACCCAGTACTTC
CDR3 protein: CASSPIEGGTQYF

V gene: TRBV29-1
D gene: -
clone size: few
J gene: TRBJ2-3
CDR3 DNA: TGCAGCGTTGCTAAGGGCACAGATACGCAGTATTTT
CDR3 protein: CSVAKGTDTQYF

V gene: TRBV18
D gene: -
clone size: -
J gene: TRBJ1-1
CDR3 DNA: TGTGCCAGCTCACCTGTGATGACGGACACTGAAGCTTTCTTT
CDR3 protein: CASSPVMTDTEAFF

V gene: TRBV19
D gene: -
clone size: -
J gene: TRBJ1-4
CDR3 DNA: TGTGCCAGTAGTATTGAGTCCTCCAATGAAAAACTGTTTTTT
CDR3 protein: CASSIESSNEKLFF

V gene: TRBV7-3
D gene: -
clone size: -
J gene: TRBJ1-6
CDR3 DNA: TGTGCCAGCAGCTTTGACGGGAGGGATTCACCCCTCCACTTT
CDR3 protein: CASSFDGRDSPLHF

V gene: TRBV20-1
D gene: -
clone size: few
J gene: TRBJ2-1
CDR3 DNA: TGCAGTGCTAGAGAAGGCCCTTCGAGGGCGCAGTTCTTC
CDR3 protein: CSAREGPSRAQFF

V gene: TRBV12-3/TRBV12-4
D gene: -
clone size: -
J gene: TRBJ2-7
CDR3 DNA: TGTGCCAGCAGTGACCGGGACGGAAGTTTTCTCTTC
CDR3 protein: CASSDRDGSFLF

V gene: TRBV29-1
D gene: -
clone size: -
J gene: TRBJ1-5
CDR3 DNA: TGCAGCGTGGCGACGGGTGTTGATCAGCCCCAGCATTTT
CDR3 protein: CSVATGVDQPQHF

V gene: TRBV7-2
D gene: TRBD2
clone size: -
J gene: TRBJ2-5
CDR3 DNA: TGTAGCAGCTCGGGGGGGCGAGGAGAGACCCAGTACTTC
CDR3 protein: CSSSGGRGETQYF

V gene: TRBV12-3/TRBV12-4
D gene: -
clone size: once
J gene: TRBJ2-5
CDR3 DNA: TGTGCCAGCAGTCTGACAGCTCAAGAGACCCAGTACTTC
CDR3 protein: CASSLTAQETQYF

V gene: TRBV20-1
D gene: TRBD1
clone size: few
J gene: TRBJ1-5
CDR3 DNA: TGCAGTGCTTTGGACAGGACTTATAGCAATCAGCCCCAGCATTTT
CDR3 protein: CSALDRTYSNQPQHF

V gene: TRBV18
D gene: TRBD2
clone size: few
J gene: TRBJ2-1
CDR3 DNA: TGTGCCAGCTCACCACCTTCCGGGGGGGCCAATGAGCAGTTCTTC
CDR3 protein: CASSPPSGGANEQFF

V gene: TRBV14
D gene: -
clone size: -
J gene: TRBJ2-2
CDR3 DNA: TGTGCCAGCAGCCAAGTACTCGGGAACACCGGGGAGCTGTTTTTT
CDR3 protein: CASSQVLGNTGELFF

V gene: TRBV7-3
D gene: -
clone size: -
J gene: TRBJ1-1
CDR3 DNA: TGTGCCAGCAGCCCAGGGGTCCGGAACACTGAAGCTTTCTTT
CDR3 protein: CASSPGVRNTEAFF

V gene: TRBV7-9
D gene: -
clone size: -
J gene: TRBJ2-7
CDR3 DNA: TGTGCCAGCAGCTTAATAGGATTCGAGCAGTACTTC
CDR3 protein: CASSLIGFEQYF

V gene: TRBV20-1
D gene: TRBD2
clone size: few
J gene: TRBJ2-7
CDR3 DNA: TGCAGTGCTGCCGGGACTAGCGAGGTCTGGGGTTTGTCCTACGAGCAGTACTTC
CDR3 protein: CSAAGTSEVWGLSYEQYF

V gene: TRBV5-1
D gene: TRBD1
clone size: -
J gene: TRBJ1-1
CDR3 DNA: TGCGCCACACAGGGGGCGGGTACTGAAGCTTTCTTT
CDR3 protein: CATQGAGTEAFF

V gene: TRBV12-3/TRBV12-4
D gene: TRBD2
clone size: -
J gene: TRBJ2-1
CDR3 DNA: TGTGCCAGCAGCCGGACTAGCGGAATCTCCTACAATGAGCAGTTCTTC
CDR3 protein: CASSRTSGISYNEQFF

V gene: TRBV29-1
D gene: -
clone size: few
J gene: TRBJ2-7
CDR3 DNA: TGCAGCGTTGCCCAACGGGTCTCCTACGAGCAGTACTTC
CDR3 protein: CSVAQRVSYEQYF

V gene: TRBV3-1
D gene: -
clone size: -
J gene: TRBJ2-1
CDR3 DNA: TGTGCCAGCAGCCAAGATCCAGGGACTCTTGAGCAGTTCTTC
CDR3 protein: CASSQDPGTLEQFF

V gene: TRBV20-1
D gene: -
clone size: few
J gene: TRBJ1-6
CDR3 DNA: TGCAGTGCTAGAGATCAGGGAAGCAATTCACCCCTCCACTTT
CDR3 protein: CSARDQGSNSPLHF

V gene: TRBV12-3/TRBV12-4
D gene: -
clone size: -
J gene: TRBJ1-1
CDR3 DNA: TGTGCCAGCAGTTTACCACAGAACACTGAAGCTTTCTTT
CDR3 protein: CASSLPQNTEAFF

V gene: TRBV2
D gene: TRBD2
clone size: many
J gene: TRBJ2-1
CDR3 DNA: TGTGCCAGCAGCCAACTAGCGGGGGGCGTCGATGAGCAGTTCTTC
CDR3 protein: CASSQLAGGVDEQFF

V gene: TRBV5-1
D gene: -
clone size: -
J gene: TRBJ2-3
CDR3 DNA: TGCGCCAGCAGCTTGGCTGGGGCGACCATGACAGATACGCAGTATTTT
CDR3 protein: CASSLAGATMTDTQYF

V gene: TRBV3-1
D gene: TRBD1
clone size: -
J gene: TRBJ1-2
CDR3 DNA: TGTGCCAGCAGCCCAGGGGGAGACTTCTATGGCTACACCTTC
CDR3 protein: CASSPGGDFYGYTF

V gene: TRBV5-5
D gene: -
clone size: -
J gene: TRBJ1-2
CDR3 DNA: TGTGCCAGCAGCTCGGAGGGCAGGGGAAACTATGGCTACACCTTC
CDR3 protein: CASSSEGRGNYGYTF

V gene: TRBV11-2
D gene: -
clone size: -
J gene: TRBJ2-3
CDR3 DNA: TGTGCCAGCAGCTTAGAGCCCTGGACAGCCCGCACAGATACGCAGTATTTT
CDR3 protein: CASSLEPWTARTDTQYF

V gene: TRBV7-9
D gene: -
clone size: few
J gene: TRBJ1-5
CDR3 DNA: TGTGCCAGCAGCTTAGCCTCGCAGCAGCCCCAGCATTTT
CDR3 protein: CASSLASQQPQHF

V gene: TRBV7-9
D gene: -
clone size: few
J gene: TRBJ2-5
CDR3 DNA: TGTGCCAGCACTCCCGGGCAGGGGACGTCAGAGACCCAGTACTTC
CDR3 protein: CASTPGQGTSETQYF

V gene: TRBV6-5
D gene: TRBD1
clone size: -
J gene: TRBJ2-7
CDR3 DNA: TGTGCCAGCAGTTCCGGGACAGGCGGCGAGCAGTACTTC
CDR3 protein: CASSSGTGGEQYF

V gene: TRBV25-1
D gene: -
clone size: -
J gene: TRBJ1-1
CDR3 DNA: TGTGCCAGCAGTGATTCTCGGCAGGGGTTGAACACTGAAGCTTTCTTT
CDR3 protein: CASSDSRQGLNTEAFF

V gene: TRBV20-1
D gene: TRBD2
clone size: -
J gene: TRBJ2-2
CDR3 DNA: TGCAGTGCAGTAGCGGGGGGAAGTACCGGGGAGCTGTTTTTT
CDR3 protein: CSAVAGGSTGELFF